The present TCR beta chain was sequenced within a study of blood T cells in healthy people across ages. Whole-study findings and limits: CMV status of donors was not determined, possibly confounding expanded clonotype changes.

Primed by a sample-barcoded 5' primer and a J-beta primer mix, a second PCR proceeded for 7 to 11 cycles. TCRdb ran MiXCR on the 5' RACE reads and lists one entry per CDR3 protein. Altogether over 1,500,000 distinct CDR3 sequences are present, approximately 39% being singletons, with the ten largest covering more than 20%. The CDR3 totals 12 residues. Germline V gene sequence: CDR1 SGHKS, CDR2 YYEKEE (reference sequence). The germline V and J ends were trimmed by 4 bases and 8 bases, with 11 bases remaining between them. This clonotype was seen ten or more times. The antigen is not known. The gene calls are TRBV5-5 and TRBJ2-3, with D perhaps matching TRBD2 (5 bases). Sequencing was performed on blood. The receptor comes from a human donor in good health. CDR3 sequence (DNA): TGTGCCAGCAGCCTCCCCCGGGGTACGCAGTATTTT. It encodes CASSLPRGTQYF.